The clone carrying this T cell receptor (beta chain) was counted only a few times. Living in 20 to 30 US areas, the participants were between about 18 and 100 years of age. Cohorts were assigned according to the clinical history that participants reported. This sample stems from a study of blood T cell repertoires in COVID-19. The length of the CDR3 is 13 residues. V was cut by 3 bases and J by 4 bases, with 9 bases left in between. Germline V gene sequence: CDR1 SGHDN, CDR2 FVKESK. Method: immunoSEQ multiplex PCR; TCRdb's copy keeps in-frame clones and lacks some. Among approximately 230,000 clones, about 80% were seen once, and the ten largest hold about 15%.

The chain couples TRBV14 to TRBJ1-2; D not resolved. This receptor was taken from a man between 40 and 49 years old who had recovered from COVID-19. Sequenced sample: PBMCs or T cells enriched from blood (not recorded which). As DNA, the CDR3 is TGTGCCAGCAGCCACCGAACAGCCTATGGCTACACCTTC. As protein: CASSHRTAYGYTF.